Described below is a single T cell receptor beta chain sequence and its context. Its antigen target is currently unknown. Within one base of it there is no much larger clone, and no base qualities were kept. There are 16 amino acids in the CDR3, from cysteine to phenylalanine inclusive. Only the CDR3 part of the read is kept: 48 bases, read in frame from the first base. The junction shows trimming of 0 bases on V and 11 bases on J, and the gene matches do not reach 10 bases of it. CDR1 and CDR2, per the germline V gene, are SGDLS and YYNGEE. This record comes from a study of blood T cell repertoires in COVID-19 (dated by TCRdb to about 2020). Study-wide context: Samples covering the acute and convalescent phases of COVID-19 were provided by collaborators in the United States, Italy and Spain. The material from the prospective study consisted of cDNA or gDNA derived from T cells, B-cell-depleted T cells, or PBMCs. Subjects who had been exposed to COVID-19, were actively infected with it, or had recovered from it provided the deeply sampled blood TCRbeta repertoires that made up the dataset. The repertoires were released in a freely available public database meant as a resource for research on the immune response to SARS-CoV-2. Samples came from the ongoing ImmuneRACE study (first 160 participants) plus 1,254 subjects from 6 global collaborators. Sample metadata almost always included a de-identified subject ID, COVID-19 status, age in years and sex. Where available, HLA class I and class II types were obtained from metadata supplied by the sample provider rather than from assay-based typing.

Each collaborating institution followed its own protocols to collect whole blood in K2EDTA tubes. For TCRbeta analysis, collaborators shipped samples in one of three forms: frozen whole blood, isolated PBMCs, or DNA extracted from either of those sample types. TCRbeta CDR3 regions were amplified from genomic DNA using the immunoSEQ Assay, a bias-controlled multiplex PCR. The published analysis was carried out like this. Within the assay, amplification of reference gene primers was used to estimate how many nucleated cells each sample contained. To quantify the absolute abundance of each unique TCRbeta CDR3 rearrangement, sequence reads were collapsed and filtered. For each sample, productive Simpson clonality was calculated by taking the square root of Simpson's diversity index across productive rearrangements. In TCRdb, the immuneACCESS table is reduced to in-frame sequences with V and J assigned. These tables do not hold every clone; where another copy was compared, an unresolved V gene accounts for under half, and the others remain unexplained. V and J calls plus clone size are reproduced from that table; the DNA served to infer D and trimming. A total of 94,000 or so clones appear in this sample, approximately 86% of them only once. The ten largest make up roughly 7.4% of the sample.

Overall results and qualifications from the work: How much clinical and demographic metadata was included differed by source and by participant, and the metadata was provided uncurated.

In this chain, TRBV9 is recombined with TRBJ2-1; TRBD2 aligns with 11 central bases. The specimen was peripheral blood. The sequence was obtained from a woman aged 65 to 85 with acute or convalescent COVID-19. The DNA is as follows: TGTGCCAGCAGCGTAGATATTAGCGGGAGGGCCGGGAAGCAGTTCTTC. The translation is CASSVDISGRAGKQFF.